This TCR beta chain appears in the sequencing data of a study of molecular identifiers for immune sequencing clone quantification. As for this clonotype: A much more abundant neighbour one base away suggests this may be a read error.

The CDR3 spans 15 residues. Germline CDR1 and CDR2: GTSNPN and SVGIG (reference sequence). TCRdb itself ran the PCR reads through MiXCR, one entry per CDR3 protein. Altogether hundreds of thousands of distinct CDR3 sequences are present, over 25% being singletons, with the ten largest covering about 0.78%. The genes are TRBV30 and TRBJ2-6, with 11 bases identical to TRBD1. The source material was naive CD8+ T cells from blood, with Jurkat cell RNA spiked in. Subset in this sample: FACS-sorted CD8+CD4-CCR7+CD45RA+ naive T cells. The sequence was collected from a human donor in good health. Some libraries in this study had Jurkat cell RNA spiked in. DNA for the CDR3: TGTGCCGCGGGACAGGGGGTTCTCGGGGCCAGCGTCCTGACTTTC. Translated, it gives CAAGQGVLGASVLTF.